The clone carrying this TCR beta chain was seen a few times. The CDR3 has 16 residues. The germline CDR1 and CDR2 sequences are MGHRA and YSYEKL. Deletions cut 2 bases from V and 0 bases from J, with 8 bases between. The data belong to a study of human T cells and chemical hapten exposure. MiXCR, applied by TCRdb to the RACE reads, yields one record per CDR3 protein. The profile shows hundreds of thousands of distinct CDR3 sequences, about 6.3% of them singletons. Described time point: patch test 2, 6 weeks after DPC sensitization. Treatment reported: therapeutic diphenylcyclopropenone sensitization with weekly scalp DPC.

J is TRBJ2-6 and V is TRBV4-1; D is undetermined. This clonotype originated in a woman aged 18-30 years with alopecia areata. Some clones in this sample may be carry-over from other donors' samples. Here the sequenced sample was whole blood, taken in connection with sensitization to the hapten diphenylcyclopropenone (DPC). The CDR3 nucleotides are TGCGCCAGCAGCCAAACTTCCCGCTCTGGGGCCAACGTCCTGACTTTC. This sequence encodes CASSQTSRSGANVLTF.